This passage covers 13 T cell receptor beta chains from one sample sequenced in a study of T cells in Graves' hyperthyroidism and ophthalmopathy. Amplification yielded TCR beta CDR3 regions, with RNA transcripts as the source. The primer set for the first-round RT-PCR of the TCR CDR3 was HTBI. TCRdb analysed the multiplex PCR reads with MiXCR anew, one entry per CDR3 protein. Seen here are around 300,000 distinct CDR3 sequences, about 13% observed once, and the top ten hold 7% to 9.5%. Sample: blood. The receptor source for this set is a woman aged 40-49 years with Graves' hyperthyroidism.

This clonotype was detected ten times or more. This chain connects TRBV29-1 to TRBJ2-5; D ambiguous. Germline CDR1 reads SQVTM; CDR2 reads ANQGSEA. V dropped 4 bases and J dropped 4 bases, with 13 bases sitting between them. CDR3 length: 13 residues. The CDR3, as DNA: TGCAGCGTTGTCCCTCCGTTCCGAGAGACCCAGTACTTC. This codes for CSVVPPFRETQYF.

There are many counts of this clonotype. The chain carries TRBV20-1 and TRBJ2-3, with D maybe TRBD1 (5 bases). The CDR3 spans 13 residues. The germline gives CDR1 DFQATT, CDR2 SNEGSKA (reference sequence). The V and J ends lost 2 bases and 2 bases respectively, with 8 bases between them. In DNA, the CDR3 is TGCAGTGCTAGAAACAGGAACACAGATACGCAGTATTTT. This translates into CSARNRNTDTQYF.

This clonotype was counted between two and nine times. The DNA of the CDR3 is TGTGCCAGCAGTTTCGCCCGGGACACCTACAATGAGCAGTTCTTC. Encoded protein: CASSFARDTYNEQFF. The J gene is TRBJ2-1, the V gene TRBV27; tentatively, D is TRBD1 (6 bases). Deletions cut 3 bases from V and 2 bases from J, with 11 bases between. There are 15 residues in the CDR3. Germline V gene data show CDR1 as MNHEY and CDR2 as SMNVEV (reference sequence).

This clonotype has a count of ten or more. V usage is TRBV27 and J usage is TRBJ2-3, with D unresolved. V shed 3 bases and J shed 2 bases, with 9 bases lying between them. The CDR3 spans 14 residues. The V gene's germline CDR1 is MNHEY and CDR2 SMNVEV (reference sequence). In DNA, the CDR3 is TGTGCCAGCAGTTTTCGATCAGCCACAGATACGCAGTATTTT. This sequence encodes CASSFRSATDTQYF.

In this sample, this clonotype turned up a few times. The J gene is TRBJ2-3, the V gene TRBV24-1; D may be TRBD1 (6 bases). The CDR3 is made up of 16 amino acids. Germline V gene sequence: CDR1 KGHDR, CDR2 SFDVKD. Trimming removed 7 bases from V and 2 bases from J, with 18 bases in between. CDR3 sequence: CATRGPGHANTDTQYF. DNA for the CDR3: TGTGCCACCAGGGGACCGGGACACGCAAACACAGATACGCAGTATTTT.

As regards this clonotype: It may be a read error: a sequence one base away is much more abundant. Here the CDR3 DNA reads TGTGCCAGCAGCCGGACAGGGTATGGAAACACCATATATTTT. Its translation: CASSRTGYGNTIYF. The chain employs TRBV7-9 and TRBJ1-3, with 8 bases matching TRBD1. The CDR3 covers 14 residues. CDR1 is SEHNR and CDR2 is FQNEAQ in the germline V gene (reference sequence). The junction had 3 bases not matched to a gene; V was cut back by 5 bases and J by 3 bases.

CDR3 sequence: CSVGVSGPYEQYF. The CDR3 DNA sequence: TGCAGCGTGGGGGTTAGCGGCCCCTACGAGCAGTACTTC. The genes are TRBV29-1 and TRBJ2-7; TRBD2 is a possible D gene (6 bases). The CDR3 runs 13 residues. Germline V lookup: CDR1 SQVTM, CDR2 ANQGSEA. V lost 6 bases, J lost 2 bases, and 14 bases lay in between.

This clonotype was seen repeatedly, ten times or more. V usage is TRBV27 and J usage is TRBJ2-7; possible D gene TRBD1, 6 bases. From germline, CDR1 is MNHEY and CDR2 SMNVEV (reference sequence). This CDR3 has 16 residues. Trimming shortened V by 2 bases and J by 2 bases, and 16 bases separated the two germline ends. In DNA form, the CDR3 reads TGTGCCAGCAGTTTAACAGGGTCCACAACGCCCTACGAGCAGTACTTC. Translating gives CASSLTGSTTPYEQYF.

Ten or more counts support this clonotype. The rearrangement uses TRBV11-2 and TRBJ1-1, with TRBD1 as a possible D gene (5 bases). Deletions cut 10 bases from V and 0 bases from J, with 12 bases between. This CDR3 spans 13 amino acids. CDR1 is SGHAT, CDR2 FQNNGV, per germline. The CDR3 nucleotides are TGTGCCACACAGGACACGTTGAACACTGAAGCTTTCTTT. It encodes CATQDTLNTEAFF. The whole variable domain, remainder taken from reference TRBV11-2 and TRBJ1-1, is EAGVAQSPRYKIIEKRQSVAFWCNPISGHATLYWYQQILGQGPKLLIQFQNNGVVDDSQLPKDRFSAERLKGVDSTLKIQPAKLEDSAVYLCATQDTLNTEAFFGQGTRLTVV.

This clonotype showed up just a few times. The CDR3 nucleotides read TGCGCCAGCAGCCAAGACGGGACGGTCCAAGAGACCCAGTACTTC. Translating gives CASSQDGTVQETQYF. The chain combines TRBV4-1 with TRBJ2-5; D is possibly TRBD1 or TRBD2 (5 bases each). The CDR3 runs to 15 residues. Germline assignment: CDR1 MGHRA and CDR2 YSYEKL. V lost 0 bases and J lost 1, with 9 bases in between.

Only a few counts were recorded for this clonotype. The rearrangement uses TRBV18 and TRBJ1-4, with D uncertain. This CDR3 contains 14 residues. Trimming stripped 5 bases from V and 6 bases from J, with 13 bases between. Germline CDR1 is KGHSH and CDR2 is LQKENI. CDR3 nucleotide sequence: TGTGCCAGCTCATCCGGAGACGGCGATGAAAAACTGTTTTTT. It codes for CASSSGDGDEKLFF. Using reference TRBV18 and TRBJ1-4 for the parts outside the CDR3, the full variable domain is NAGVMQNPRHLVRRRGQEARLRCSPMKGHSHVYWYRQLPEEGLKFMVYLQKENIIDESGMPKERFSAEFPKEGPSILRIQQVVRGDSAAYFCASSSGDGDEKLFFGSGTQLSVL.

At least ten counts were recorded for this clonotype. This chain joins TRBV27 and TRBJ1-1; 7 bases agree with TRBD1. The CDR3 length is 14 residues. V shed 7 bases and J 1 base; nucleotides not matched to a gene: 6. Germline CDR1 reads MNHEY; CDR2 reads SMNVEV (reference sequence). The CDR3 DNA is TGTGCCAGCAACCGACAGGGACCGAACACTGAAGCTTTCTTT. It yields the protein CASNRQGPNTEAFF.

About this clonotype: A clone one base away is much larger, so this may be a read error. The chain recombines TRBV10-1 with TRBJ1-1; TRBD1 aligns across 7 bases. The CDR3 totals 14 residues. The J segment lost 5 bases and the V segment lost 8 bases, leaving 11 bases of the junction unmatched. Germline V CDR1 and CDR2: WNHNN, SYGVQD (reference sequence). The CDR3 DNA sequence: TGCGCCAGCGGCCAGAACGCAGGGGGAACTGAAGCTTTCTTT. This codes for CASGQNAGGTEAFF.